This T cell receptor (beta chain) appears in the sequencing data of a study of CD8 T cells in Susac syndrome (dated by TCRdb to about 2019). In terms of the full investigation: Of the Susac syndrome patients who were sequenced, six had clinically active disease and roughly 8 were in clinical remission. At the time of blood withdrawal, Susac syndrome patients were either therapy-naive, taking corticosteroids (with some also receiving IVIg), or on IVIg alone. Whether CD8+ T cell activation and differentiation in Susac syndrome was antigen driven was tested using repertoire sequencing. Clonality of the CD8+ T cell repertoire was compared between 11 to 12 healthy donors, approximately 14 Susac syndrome patients and some 15 multiple sclerosis patients.

Overall study outcomes, separate from this receptor: Some 15 and five Susac-specific public clones were found in the total CD8+ and CD8+ TEMRA repertoires, respectively. CD8+ repertoires in Susac syndrome showed clonal expansion, which was highest in CD8+ TEMRA cells and was greater in clinically active patients than in remitting patients. The number of individuals in the TCR sequencing and HLA analysis was recognized as being relatively small.

The CDR3 starts with the cysteine, ends with the phenylalanine, and has 13 residues. CDR3 DNA is the only sequence kept; it has 39 bases, read in frame from the first base. As encoded in the germline V gene (reference sequence), CDR1 is SEHNR while CDR2 is FQNEAQ. V sheds 5 bases and J sheds 3 bases, leaving 11 bases between their ends. Comments on this clonotype: The target of this receptor is not known. No per-base quality is available; no much larger clone lies one base away.

Peripheral blood CD8+ and CD4+ T cells from healthy donors, Susac syndrome patients and multiple sclerosis patients were profiled using high-throughput TCR beta sequencing. Susac syndrome patients met recently defined diagnostic criteria for definite or probable disease. Bulk CD8+ and CD4+ T cells were purified by magnetic negative isolation, while CD8+ TEMRA cells were enriched using FACS. Blood was collected in EDTA tubes and processed within 24 hours, with PBMCs isolated through density gradient centrifugation. PBMCs destined for TCR sequencing were cryopreserved in liquid nitrogen and later thawed in a 37 °C water bath. Purity of sorted or isolated CD4+, CD8+ and CD8+ TEMRA cells was at least 90%. RNA was extracted with the RNeasy kit and about 0.5 to 1 ug was reverse transcribed using random hexamers. The immunoSEQ multiplex PCR assay, which covers 54 Vbeta and 13 Jbeta segments, was used to amplify TCR beta CDR3 regions. PCR amplification bias was corrected by using a synthetic template baseline for primer optimization and computational correction. On the study's bioinformatics: Reads were annotated to V, D and J genes according to IMGT and were analyzed with immunoSEQ Analyzer, with only productive sequences retained. Clonality was computed as one minus Shannon entropy normalized by log2 of the number of productive unique sequences. Public and private clones were assessed among the 100 most prevalent clones of each patient and control. Clones were defined as Susac-specific if absent from the healthy and MS cohorts, from approximately 1,100 published viral clones and from other ImmuneACCESS disease sequences. The public sequencing data were trimmed at Q25 with fastp and processed into clonotypes with MiXCR by TCRdb, which kept only in-frame beta chains. Entries are consolidated by CDR3 protein sequence, retaining the most common genes and DNA. The V and J calls come from TCRdb's annotation, not from the publication. The sample table contains approximately 190,000 distinct CDR3 sequences; only one count was recorded for over 90% of them. The top ten clonotypes cover approximately 0.16% of the sample.

Rearrangement joined TRBV7-9 to TRBJ2-7, with the D gene call left open. This TCR was recovered from a human donor with Susac syndrome. Sequencing input: CD8+ T cells from PBMCs. The CDR3 protein: CASSQQFRYEQYF. The DNA is as follows: TGTGCCAGCAGCCAACAGTTTCGCTACGAGCAGTACTTC. Here the CDR3 is joined to the reference TRBV7-9 and TRBJ2-7 genes, and the full variable domain is: DTGVSQNPRHKITKRGQNVTFRCDPISEHNRLYWYRQTLGQGPEFLTYFQNEAQLEKSRLLSDRFSAERPKGSFSTLEIQRTEQGDSAMYLCASSQQFRYEQYFGPGTRLTVT.